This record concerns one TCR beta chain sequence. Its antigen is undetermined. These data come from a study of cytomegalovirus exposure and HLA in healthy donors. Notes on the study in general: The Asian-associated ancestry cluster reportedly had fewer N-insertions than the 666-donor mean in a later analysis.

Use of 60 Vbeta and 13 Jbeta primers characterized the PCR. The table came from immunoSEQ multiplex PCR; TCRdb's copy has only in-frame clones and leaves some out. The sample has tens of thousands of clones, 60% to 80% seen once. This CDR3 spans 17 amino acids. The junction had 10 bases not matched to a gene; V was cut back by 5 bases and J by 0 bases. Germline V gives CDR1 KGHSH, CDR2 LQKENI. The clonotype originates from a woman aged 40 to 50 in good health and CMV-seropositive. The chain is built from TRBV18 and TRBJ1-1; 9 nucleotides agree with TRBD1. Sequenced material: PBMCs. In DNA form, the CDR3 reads TGTGCCAGCTCATCCGGGACAGGGCTACTTTTGAACACTGAAGCTTTCTTT. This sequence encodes CASSSGTGLLLNTEAFF.